This TCR beta chain is drawn from a study of cytomegalovirus exposure and HLA in healthy donors. This CDR3 has 13 residues. Trimming at V came to 9 bases and at J to 3 bases, leaving 4 bases not matched to a gene. Per germline, CDR1 LNHDA and CDR2 SQIVND (reference sequence). Concerning this clone itself: The antigen is undetermined.

Study-level findings and limits: According to a subsequent analysis, TCR clusters from the first cohort were inclined to appear together in the roughly 120 validation repertoires. Three chains linked to CMV were shown in vitro to be specific for CMV antigens.

Clones were sequenced by immunoSEQ multiplex PCR, and TCRdb holds only the in-frame ones, with some missing. This sample yields 100,000 to 150,000 clones, of which 89% are seen a single time; approximately 1% belongs to the top ten. The sequence derives from a woman between 18 and 29 years old in good health and CMV-seronegative. This chain links TRBV19 with TRBJ1-1; 10 bases agree with TRBD1. Sequencing used PBMCs. The CDR3 sequence: CASIDRGHTEAFF. CDR3 DNA sequence: TGTGCCAGCATAGACAGGGGGCACACTGAAGCTTTCTTT.